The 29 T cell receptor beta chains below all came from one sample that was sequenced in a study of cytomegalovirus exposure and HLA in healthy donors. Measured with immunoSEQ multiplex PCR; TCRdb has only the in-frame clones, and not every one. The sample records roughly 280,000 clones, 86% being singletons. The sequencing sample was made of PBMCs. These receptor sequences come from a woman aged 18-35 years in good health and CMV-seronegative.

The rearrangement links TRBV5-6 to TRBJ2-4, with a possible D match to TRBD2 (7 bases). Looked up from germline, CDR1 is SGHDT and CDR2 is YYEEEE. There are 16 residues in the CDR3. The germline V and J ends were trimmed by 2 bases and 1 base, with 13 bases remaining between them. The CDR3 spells CASSFKGGQAKNIQYF. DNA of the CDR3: TGTGCCAGCAGCTTCAAGGGGGGGCAGGCCAAAAACATTCAGTACTTC.

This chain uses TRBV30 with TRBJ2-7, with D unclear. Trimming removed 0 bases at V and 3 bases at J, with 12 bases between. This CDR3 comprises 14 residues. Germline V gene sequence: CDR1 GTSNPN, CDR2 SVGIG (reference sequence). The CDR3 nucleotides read TGTGCCTGGAGTGTCAATTTCCTAGACTACGAGCAGTACTTC. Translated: CAWSVNFLDYEQYF.

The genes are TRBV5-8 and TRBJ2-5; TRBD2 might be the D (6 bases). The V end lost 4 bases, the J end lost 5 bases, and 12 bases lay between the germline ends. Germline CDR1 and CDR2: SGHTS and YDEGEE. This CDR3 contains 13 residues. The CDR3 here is CASSPTRRETQYF. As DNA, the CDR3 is TGTGCCAGCAGCCCGACTAGGCGGGAGACCCAGTACTTC.

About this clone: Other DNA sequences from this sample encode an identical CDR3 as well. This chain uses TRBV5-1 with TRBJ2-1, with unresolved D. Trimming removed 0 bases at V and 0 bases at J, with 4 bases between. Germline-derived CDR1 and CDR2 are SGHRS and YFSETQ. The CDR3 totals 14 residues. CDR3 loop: CASSLGSSYNEQFF. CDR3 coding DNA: TGCGCCAGCAGCTTGGGGAGCTCCTACAATGAGCAGTTCTTC. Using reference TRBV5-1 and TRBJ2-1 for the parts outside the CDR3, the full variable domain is KAGVTQTPRYLIKTRGQQVTLSCSPISGHRSVSWYQQTPGQGLQFLFEYFSETQRNKGNFPGRFSGRQFSNSRSEMNVSTLELGDSALYLCASSLGSSYNEQFFGPGTRLTVL.

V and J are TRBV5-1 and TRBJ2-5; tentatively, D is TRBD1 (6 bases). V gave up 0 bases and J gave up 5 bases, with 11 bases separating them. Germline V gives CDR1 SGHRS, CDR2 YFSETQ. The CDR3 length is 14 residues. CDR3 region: CASSLAGAGETQYF. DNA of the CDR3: TGCGCCAGCAGCTTGGCAGGGGCGGGCGAGACCCAGTACTTC.

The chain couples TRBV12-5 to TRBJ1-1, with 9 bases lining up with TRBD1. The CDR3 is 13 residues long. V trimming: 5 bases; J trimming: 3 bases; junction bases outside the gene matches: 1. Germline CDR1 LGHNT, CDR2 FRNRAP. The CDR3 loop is CASGDRGDTEAFF. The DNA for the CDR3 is TGTGCTAGTGGTGACAGGGGGGACACTGAAGCTTTCTTT. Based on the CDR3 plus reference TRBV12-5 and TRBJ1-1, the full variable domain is DARVTQTPRHKVTEMGQEVTMRCQPILGHNTVFWYRQTMMQGLELLAYFRNRAPLDDSGMPKDRFSAEMPDATLATLKIQPSEPRDSAVYFCASGDRGDTEAFFGQGTRLTVV.

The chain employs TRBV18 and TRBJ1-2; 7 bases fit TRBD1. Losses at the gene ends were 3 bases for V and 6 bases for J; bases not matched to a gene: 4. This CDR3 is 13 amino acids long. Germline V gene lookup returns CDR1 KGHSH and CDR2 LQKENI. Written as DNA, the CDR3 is TGTGCCAGCTCACCCGACAGGGAGCATGGCTACACCTTC. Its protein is CASSPDREHGYTF.

The CDR3 DNA follows: TGCGCCAGCAGCCAAGATGCCGGACACTATACTTGGGGCAATCAGCCCCAGCATTTT. It codes for CASSQDAGHYTWGNQPQHF. V and J are TRBV4-3 and TRBJ1-5; TRBD1 is a possible D gene (5 bases). The V gene's germline CDR1 is LGHNA and CDR2 YSLEER. The V end lost 0 bases, the J end lost 2 bases, and 20 bases lay between the germline ends. The CDR3 sequence is 19 residues long.

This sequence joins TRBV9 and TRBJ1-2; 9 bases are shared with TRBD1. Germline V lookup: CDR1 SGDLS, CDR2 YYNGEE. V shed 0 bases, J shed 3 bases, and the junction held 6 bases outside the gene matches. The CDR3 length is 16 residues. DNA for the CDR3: TGTGCCAGCAGCGTAGTTCCTGGGGACAGGGACTATGGCTACACCTTC. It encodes CASSVVPGDRDYGYTF.

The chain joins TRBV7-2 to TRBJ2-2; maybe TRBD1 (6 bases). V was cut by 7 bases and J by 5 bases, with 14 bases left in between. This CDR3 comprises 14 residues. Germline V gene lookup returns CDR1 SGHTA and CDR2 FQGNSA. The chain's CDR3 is CASTERGGTGELFF. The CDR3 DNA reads TGTGCCAGCACCGAGCGAGGGGGAACCGGGGAGCTGTTTTTT.

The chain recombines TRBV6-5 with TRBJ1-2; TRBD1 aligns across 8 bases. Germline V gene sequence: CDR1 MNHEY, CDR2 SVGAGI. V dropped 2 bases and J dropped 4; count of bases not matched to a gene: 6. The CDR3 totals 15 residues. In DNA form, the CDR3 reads TGTGCCAGCAGTTACGCGGGACAGGTGGGCTATGGCTACACCTTC. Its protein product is CASSYAGQVGYGYTF.

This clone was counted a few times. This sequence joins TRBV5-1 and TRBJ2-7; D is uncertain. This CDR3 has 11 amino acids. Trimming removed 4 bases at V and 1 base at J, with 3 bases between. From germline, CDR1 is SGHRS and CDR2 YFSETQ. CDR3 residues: CASSPSYEQYF. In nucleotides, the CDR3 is TGCGCCAGCAGCCCATCCTACGAGCAGTACTTC.

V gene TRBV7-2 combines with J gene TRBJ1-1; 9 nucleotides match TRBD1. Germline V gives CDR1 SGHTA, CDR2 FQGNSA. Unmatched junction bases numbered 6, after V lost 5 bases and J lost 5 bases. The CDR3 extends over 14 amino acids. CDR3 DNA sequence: TGTGCCAGCAGCCCGGGACAGGGACGGACTGAAGCTTTCTTT. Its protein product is CASSPGQGRTEAFF.

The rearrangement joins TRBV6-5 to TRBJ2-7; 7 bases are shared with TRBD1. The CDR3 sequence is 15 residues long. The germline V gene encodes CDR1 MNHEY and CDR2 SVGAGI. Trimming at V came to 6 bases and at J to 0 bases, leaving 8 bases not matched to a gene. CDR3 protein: CASRRTGTASYEQYF. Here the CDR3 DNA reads TGTGCCAGCAGGCGTACCGGGACAGCCTCCTACGAGCAGTACTTC.

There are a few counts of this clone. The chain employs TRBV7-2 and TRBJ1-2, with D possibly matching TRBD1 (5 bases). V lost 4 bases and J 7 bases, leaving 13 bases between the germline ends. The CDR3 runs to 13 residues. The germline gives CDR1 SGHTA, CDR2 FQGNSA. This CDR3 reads CASSSESRGGYTF. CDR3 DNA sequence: TGTGCCAGCAGCTCGGAGTCTAGGGGTGGCTACACCTTC.

The CDR3 DNA reads TGTGCCAGCTCACCCCAGGGTAAGAGTGCCTGGACCCACAATGAGCAGTTCTTC. Its translation: CASSPQGKSAWTHNEQFF. This chain uses TRBV18 with TRBJ2-1, with D perhaps TRBD1 (5 bases). Germline values: CDR1 KGHSH, CDR2 LQKENI. V shed 3 bases and J shed 5 bases, with 23 bases lying between them. The CDR3 contains 18 residues.

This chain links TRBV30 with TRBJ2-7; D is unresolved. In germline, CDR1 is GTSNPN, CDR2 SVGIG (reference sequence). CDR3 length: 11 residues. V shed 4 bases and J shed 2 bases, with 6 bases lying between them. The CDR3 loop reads CAWIGTYEQYF. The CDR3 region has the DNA TGTGCCTGGATTGGCACCTACGAGCAGTACTTC. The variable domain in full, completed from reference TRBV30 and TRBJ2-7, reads SQTIHQWPATLVQPVGSPLSLECTVEGTSNPNLYWYRQAAGRGLQLLFYSVGIGQISSEVPQNLSASRPQDRQFILSSKKLLLSDSGFYLCAWIGTYEQYFGPGTRLTVT.

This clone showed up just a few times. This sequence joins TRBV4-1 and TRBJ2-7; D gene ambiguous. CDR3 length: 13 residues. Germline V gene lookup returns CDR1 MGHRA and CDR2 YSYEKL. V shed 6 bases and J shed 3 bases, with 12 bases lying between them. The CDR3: CASSLDSFYEQYF. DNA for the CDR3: TGCGCCAGCAGTCTAGATAGTTTCTACGAGCAGTACTTC.

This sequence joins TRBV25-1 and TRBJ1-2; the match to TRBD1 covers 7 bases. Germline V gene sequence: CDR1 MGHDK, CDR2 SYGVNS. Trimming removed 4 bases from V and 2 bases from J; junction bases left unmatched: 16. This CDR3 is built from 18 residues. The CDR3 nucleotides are TGTGCCAGCAGTGTAACCGGGACAGCGCCCCTCGGGAACTATGGCTACACCTTC. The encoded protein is CASSVTGTAPLGNYGYTF.

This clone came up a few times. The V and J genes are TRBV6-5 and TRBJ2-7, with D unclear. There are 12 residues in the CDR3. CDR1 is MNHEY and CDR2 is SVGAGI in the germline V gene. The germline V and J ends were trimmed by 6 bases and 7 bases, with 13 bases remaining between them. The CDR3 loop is CASSPSLREQYF. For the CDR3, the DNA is TGTGCCAGCAGCCCCTCCTTGAGGGAGCAGTACTTC.

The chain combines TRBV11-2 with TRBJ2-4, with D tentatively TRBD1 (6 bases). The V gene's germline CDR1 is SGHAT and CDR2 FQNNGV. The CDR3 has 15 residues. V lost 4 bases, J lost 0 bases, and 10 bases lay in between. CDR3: CASSSLRGAKNIQYF. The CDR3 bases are TGTGCCAGCAGCTCCCTCAGGGGAGCCAAAAACATTCAGTACTTC.

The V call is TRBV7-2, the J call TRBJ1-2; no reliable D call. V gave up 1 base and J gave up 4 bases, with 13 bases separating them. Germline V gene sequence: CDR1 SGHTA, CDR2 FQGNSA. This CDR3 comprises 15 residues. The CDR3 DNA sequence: TGTGCCAGCAGCTTAGAGTCTCGGCGGATCTATGGCTACACCTTC. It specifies CASSLESRRIYGYTF.

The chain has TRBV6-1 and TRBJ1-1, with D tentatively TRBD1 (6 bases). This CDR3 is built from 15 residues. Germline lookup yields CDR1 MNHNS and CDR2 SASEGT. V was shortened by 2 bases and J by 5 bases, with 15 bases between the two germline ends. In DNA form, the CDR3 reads TGTGCCAGCAGTGAACCCAACAGGGAGCTAACTGAAGCTTTCTTT. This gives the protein CASSEPNRELTEAFF.

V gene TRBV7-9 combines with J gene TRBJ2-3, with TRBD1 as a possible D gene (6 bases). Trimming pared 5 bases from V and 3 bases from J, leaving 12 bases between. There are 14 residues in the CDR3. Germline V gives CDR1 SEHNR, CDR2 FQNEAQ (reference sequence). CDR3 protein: CASSLGQTTDTQYF. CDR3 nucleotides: TGTGCCAGCAGCCTCGGACAGACTACAGATACGCAGTATTTT.

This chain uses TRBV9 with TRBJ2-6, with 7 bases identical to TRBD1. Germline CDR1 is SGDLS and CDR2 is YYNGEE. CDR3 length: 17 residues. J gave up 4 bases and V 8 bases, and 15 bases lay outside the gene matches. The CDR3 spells CASKPGQLSLGANVLTF. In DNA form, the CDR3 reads TGTGCCAGTAAACCGGGACAGCTCTCCCTGGGGGCCAACGTCCTGACTTTC.

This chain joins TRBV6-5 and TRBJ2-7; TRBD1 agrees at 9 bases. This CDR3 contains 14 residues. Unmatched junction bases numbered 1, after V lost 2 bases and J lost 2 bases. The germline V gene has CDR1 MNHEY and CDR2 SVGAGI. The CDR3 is CASSYGTGTYEQYF. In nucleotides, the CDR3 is TGTGCCAGCAGTTACGGGACAGGGACCTACGAGCAGTACTTC.

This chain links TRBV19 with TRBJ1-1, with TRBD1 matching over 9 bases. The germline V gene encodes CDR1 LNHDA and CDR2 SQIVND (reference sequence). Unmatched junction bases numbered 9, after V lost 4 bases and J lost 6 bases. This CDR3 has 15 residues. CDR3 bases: TGTGCCAGTAGTAGGGACAGGGAGGAGTTGGCTGAAGCTTTCTTT. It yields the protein CASSRDREELAEAFF.

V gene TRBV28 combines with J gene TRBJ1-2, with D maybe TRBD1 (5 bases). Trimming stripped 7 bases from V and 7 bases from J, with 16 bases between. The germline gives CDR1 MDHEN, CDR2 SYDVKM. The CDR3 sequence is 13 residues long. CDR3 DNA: TGTGCCAGCACCGTGGGACTTTCGAGTGGCTACACCTTC. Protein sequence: CASTVGLSSGYTF.

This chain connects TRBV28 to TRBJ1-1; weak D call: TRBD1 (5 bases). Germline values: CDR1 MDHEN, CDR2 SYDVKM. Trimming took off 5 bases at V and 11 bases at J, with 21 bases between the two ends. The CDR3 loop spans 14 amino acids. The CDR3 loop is CASSEPLQGGQAFF. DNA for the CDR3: TGTGCCAGCAGTGAACCCCTCCAGGGAGGGCAGGCTTTCTTT.